This T cell receptor (beta chain) comes out of a study of shared clonotypes between healthy human individuals. Study background: CD4 naive and memory got three plates each, CD8 naive two, CD8 memory one.

The repertoire was sequenced with immunoSEQ multiplex PCR; TCRdb's copy has only in-frame clones and lacks some. The repertoire holds about 800,000 clones, with 96% as singletons. Naive CD8 populations comprised CD45RO-negative cells positively selected for CCR7, excluding terminally differentiated effector memory CD45RA+ cells. Adult donors, all healthy and HIV-negative, had no recent acute infections or vaccinations. The donors, all of them Caucasian adults, lived in Nashville, Tennessee. Germline-derived CDR1 and CDR2 are LNHDA and SQIVND (reference sequence). The V and J ends lost 5 bases and 0 bases, in that order; junction bases with no gene match: 4. The CDR3 sequence is 16 residues long.

The sequenced sample consisted of naive CD8+ T cells sorted from blood. The chain carries TRBV19 and TRBJ2-3; 11 bases match TRBD2. The clonotype comes from a man aged 30-40 years in good health. CDR3 sequence reads: CASSPTSGASTDTQYF. The CDR3 DNA reads as TGTGCCAGTAGTCCGACTAGCGGGGCTAGCACAGATACGCAGTATTTT.